The 20 T cell receptor beta chains below come from one sample, sequenced in a study of CD8+CD57+ T cells in acquired aplastic anemia. Patients who underwent sequencing had shown CD8+CD57+ cell expansion by flow cytometry. The template for TCR beta VDJ and CDR3 sequence profiling was genomic DNA. TCRdb ran MiXCR on the reads and lists one entry per CDR3 protein. Of some 140,000 distinct CDR3 sequences in the sample, roughly 49% were seen once. The specimen was sorted CD4+, CD8+, or CD8+CD57+ T cells (not recorded which) from PBMCs. The receptor set was obtained from a human donor with aplastic anemia.

Ten or more counts support this clonotype. The chain uses TRBV7-9 and TRBJ2-1, with D uncertain. Deletions cut 3 bases from V and 2 bases from J, with 8 bases between. In germline, CDR1 is SEHNR, CDR2 FQNEAQ (reference sequence). The CDR3 contains 14 residues. In DNA form, the CDR3 reads TGTGCCAGCAGCTTGATAGGGCCCTACAATGAGCAGTTCTTC. Its protein is CASSLIGPYNEQFF.

The chain links TRBV2 to TRBJ2-2; perhaps TRBD1 as D (6 bases). Per the germline V gene, CDR1 is SNHLY and CDR2 is FYNNEI. V dropped 5 bases and J dropped 6 bases, with 10 bases sitting between them. The CDR3 length is 13 residues. Here the CDR3 DNA reads TGTGCCAGCAGTCAGGACAGTCCCGGGGAGCTGTTTTTT. Protein product: CASSQDSPGELFF.

V usage is TRBV7-2 and J usage is TRBJ2-5; D remains ambiguous. From germline, CDR1 is SGHTA and CDR2 FQGNSA. This CDR3 is built from 12 residues. The V gene lost 8 bases and the J gene lost 5 bases, with 12 bases spanning the gap. For the CDR3, the DNA is TGTGCCAGCGGTCGCGCGGATGAGACCCAGTACTTC. The encoded protein is CASGRADETQYF.

The rearrangement joins TRBV2 to TRBJ2-2; TRBD2 is a possible D gene (7 bases). Deletions cut 8 bases from V and 5 bases from J, with 18 bases between. The V gene's germline CDR1 is SNHLY and CDR2 FYNNEI. The CDR3 extends over 15 amino acids. The CDR3 coding sequence is TGTGCCAGCTGGAGGTGGGGGGGCCGTACCGGGGAGCTGTTTTTT. Its translation is CASWRWGGRTGELFF.

This chain links TRBV20-1 with TRBJ1-1, with D possibly being TRBD1 (5 bases). Trimming took 0 bases from V and 3 from J, leaving 20 bases between them. CDR1 DFQATT and CDR2 SNEGSKA come from the germline V gene (reference sequence). The CDR3 is 17 residues long. CDR3 sequence: CSARDWGPGNGDTEAFF. The CDR3 nucleotides read TGCAGTGCTAGAGATTGGGGTCCAGGGAATGGGGACACTGAAGCTTTCTTT.

The CDR3 sequence is CASSYSYLAGGVYNEQFF. As DNA, the CDR3 is TGTGCCAGCAGTTACTCGTATTTAGCAGGGGGGGTTTACAATGAGCAGTTCTTC. The gene calls are TRBV6-2 or TRBV6-3 and TRBJ2-1, with D tentatively TRBD1 or TRBD2 (7 bases each). Germline V gene data show CDR1 as MNHEY and CDR2 as SVGEGT. The CDR3 is 18 amino acids. V was shortened by 0 bases and J by 4 bases, with 19 bases between the two germline ends.

At least ten counts were recorded for this clonotype. The chain links TRBV7-8 to TRBJ2-3; the D gene is possibly TRBD2 (6 bases). The V gene's germline CDR1 is SGHVS and CDR2 FQNEAQ. The V gene lost 2 bases and the J gene lost 3 bases, with 12 bases spanning the gap. The CDR3 is 15 amino acids. The CDR3 sequence is CASSLRLVGTDTQYF. CDR3 nucleotide sequence: TGTGCCAGCAGCTTAAGACTAGTTGGGACAGATACGCAGTATTTT. The variable domain in full, with the rest retrieved from reference TRBV7-8 and TRBJ2-3, is GAGVSQSPRYKVAKRGQDVALRCDPISGHVSLFWYQQALGQGPEFLTYFQNEAQLDKSGLPSDRFFAERPEGSVSTLKIQRTQQEDSAVYLCASSLRLVGTDTQYFGPGTRLTVL.

The chain employs TRBV3-1 and TRBJ2-4; D might be TRBD1 (5 bases). V was trimmed by 2 bases and J by 4 bases, leaving 15 bases between them. Germline V gene lookup returns CDR1 LGHDT and CDR2 YNNKEL (reference sequence). CDR3 size: 16 residues. The CDR3 sequence: CASSQLQGAGKNIQYF. Written as DNA, the CDR3 is TGTGCCAGCAGCCAACTCCAGGGTGCCGGTAAAAACATTCAGTACTTC.

As regards this clonotype: This may be a read error: a much more frequent sequence differs by one nucleotide. The gene calls are TRBV6-1 and TRBJ1-6; possibly TRBD1 for D (5 bases). Germline assignment: CDR1 MNHNS and CDR2 SASEGT. The CDR3 consists of 16 residues. The V and J ends lost 5 bases and 7 bases respectively, with 18 bases between them. The CDR3, as DNA: TGTGCCAGCAGTATCTTGGGGGTCGGCAGGAATTCACCCCTCCACTTT. The encoded protein is CASSILGVGRNSPLHF.

There are a few counts of this clonotype. The chain recombines TRBV20-1 with TRBJ1-5; 7 positions agree with TRBD1. The CDR3 is 14 residues long. Germline CDR1 reads DFQATT; CDR2 reads SNEGSKA (reference sequence). With 1 base clipped from V and 5 bases from J, the junction kept 5 bases outside the gene matches. The CDR3 here is CSARGTGVYQPQHF. The CDR3 DNA reads TGCAGTGCTAGAGGAACAGGGGTGTATCAGCCCCAGCATTTT.

The gene calls are TRBV2 and TRBJ1-5, with 7 nucleotides matching TRBD1. The J segment lost 6 bases and the V segment lost 5 bases, leaving 13 bases of the junction unmatched. CDR3 size: 16 residues. The germline gives CDR1 SNHLY, CDR2 FYNNEI. The DNA of the CDR3 is TGTGCCAGCAGTCCTCGGGGAGGGGGCGCGGGTCAGCCCCAGCATTTT. It translates to CASSPRGGGAGQPQHF. The full variable domain, with the rest looked up from reference TRBV2 and TRBJ1-5, is EPEVTQTPSHQVTQMGQEVILRCVPISNHLYFYWYRQILGQKVEFLVSFYNNEISEKSEIFDDQFSVERPDGSNFTLKIRSTKLEDSAMYFCASSPRGGGAGQPQHFGDGTRLSIL.

This clonotype was seen only a few times. V and J are TRBV29-1 and TRBJ1-2; the match to TRBD1 covers 8 bases. CDR3 length: 11 amino acids. J was trimmed by 5 bases and V by 8 bases; bases with no gene match: 4. The germline gives CDR1 SQVTM, CDR2 ANQGSEA. This CDR3 is CSPGTGYGYTF. For the CDR3, the DNA is TGCAGCCCAGGGACAGGTTATGGCTACACCTTC. Based on the CDR3 plus reference TRBV29-1 and TRBJ1-2, the full variable domain is SAVISQKPSRDICQRGTSLTIQCQVDSQVTMMFWYRQQPGQSLTLIATANQGSEATYESGFVIDKFPISRPNLTFSTLTVSNMSPEDSSIYLCSPGTGYGYTFGSGTRLTVV.

This clonotype appeared many times. The V and J genes are TRBV7-6 and TRBJ2-5; D perhaps matches TRBD2 (6 bases). Germline values: CDR1 SGHVS, CDR2 FNYEAQ. V lost 4 bases and J lost 3, with 12 bases in between. The CDR3 covers 14 residues. This chain's CDR3 is CASSSTPGEETQYF. The CDR3 region has the DNA TGTGCCAGCAGCTCCACCCCGGGAGAAGAGACCCAGTACTTC.

This clonotype has more than one count but fewer than ten. V usage is TRBV10-2 and J usage is TRBJ2-5; 9 nucleotides agree with TRBD2. The ends lost 3 bases at V and 5 bases at J; junction bases unmatched: 7. Germline V CDR1 and CDR2: WSHSY, SAAADI. The CDR3 length is 15 residues. The CDR3: CASSEAGGRWETQYF. CDR3 nucleotides: TGCGCCAGCAGTGAAGCGGGGGGAAGGTGGGAGACCCAGTACTTC.

The chain combines TRBV24-1 with TRBJ2-7; 7 bases are a match to TRBD2. The V segment lost 4 bases and the J segment 3 bases; nucleotides outside the gene matches: 2. The CDR3 is 13 residues long. Germline assignment: CDR1 KGHDR and CDR2 SFDVKD. In DNA form, the CDR3 reads TGTGCCACCAGTGACCGGGGGGACTACGAGCAGTACTTC. This sequence encodes CATSDRGDYEQYF.

The rearrangement uses TRBV19 and TRBJ1-3; perhaps TRBD1 as D (6 bases). The CDR3 is made up of 14 amino acids. Trimming shortened V by 4 bases and J by 7 bases, and 14 bases separated the two germline ends. CDR1 LNHDA and CDR2 SQIVND come from the germline V gene (reference sequence). This CDR3 reads CASSTSAGDNTIYF. DNA of the CDR3: TGTGCCAGTAGTACCTCAGCAGGGGACAACACCATATATTTT.

This clonotype was found once. This chain joins TRBV5-1 and TRBJ1-1; no reliable D call. Trimming pared 4 bases from V and 6 bases from J, leaving 13 bases between. The CDR3 has 13 residues. Germline values: CDR1 SGHRS, CDR2 YFSETQ. CDR3 region: CASSREGQSEAFF. As DNA, the CDR3 is TGCGCCAGCAGCAGGGAAGGGCAATCTGAAGCTTTCTTT.

At least ten counts were recorded for this clonotype. This chain uses TRBV4-1 with TRBJ2-7, with a weak D call TRBD2 (6 bases). Trimming pared 4 bases from V and 4 bases from J, leaving 17 bases between. CDR1 is MGHRA and CDR2 is YSYEKL in the germline V gene. CDR3 length: 15 residues. The CDR3 protein is CASSLLPGETYEQYF. CDR3 DNA: TGCGCCAGCAGCCTTCTACCGGGGGAAACTTACGAGCAGTACTTC.

The chain uses TRBV30 and TRBJ1-1, with D unclear. Germline V gives CDR1 GTSNPN, CDR2 SVGIG (reference sequence). The V gene lost 4 bases and the J gene lost 2 bases, with 5 bases spanning the gap. This CDR3 is 11 amino acids long. The CDR3 DNA sequence: TGTGCCTGGAACGTAAACACTGAAGCTTTCTTT. It codes for CAWNVNTEAFF.

Concerning this clonotype: As the CDR3 is not closed by the conserved phenylalanine or tryptophan, this likely results from a read error. It is unclear where the CDR3 begins or ends on the DNA, so no DNA is shown, and the CDR3 is as TCRdb lists it. The rearrangement joins TRBV5-3 to TRBJ1-6. TRBV5-3 falls under the ORF class, with uncertain function. The CDR3 is 8 amino acids in total, end residues counted. The chain's CDR3 is CASSLDVG.